Presented here are 6 T cell receptor beta chains from one specimen sequenced in a study of cytomegalovirus exposure and HLA in healthy donors. This table comes from immunoSEQ multiplex PCR, and its TCRdb copy is limited to in-frame clones, with some not included. The table lists over 60,000 clones, roughly 96% of them singletons. What was sequenced was PBMCs. The receptors originated from a man between 18 and 29 years old in good health and CMV-seronegative.

This clone is a singleton in its sample. The V gene is TRBV29-1, the J gene TRBJ2-1; 15 positions match TRBD2. The CDR3 is 17 amino acids. V gave up 6 bases and J gave up 6 bases; unmatched junction bases: 12. CDR1 and CDR2 from the germline V gene are SQVTM and ANQGSEA. The CDR3 DNA sequence: TGCAGCGTCTATCCCGGGACTAGCGGGAGGAGGCCCAATGAGCAGTTCTTC. Its translation: CSVYPGTSGRRPNEQFF.

This rearrangement joins TRBV9 to TRBJ2-5, with unresolved D. CDR3 length: 14 amino acids. V lost 2 bases to trimming and J lost 2 bases, with 10 bases between them. Germline assignment: CDR1 SGDLS and CDR2 YYNGEE. This CDR3 reads CASSVQAVQETQYF. CDR3 DNA: TGTGCCAGCAGCGTTCAGGCAGTTCAAGAGACCCAGTACTTC.

V and J are TRBV29-1 and TRBJ2-1; maybe TRBD1 (5 bases). Germline values: CDR1 SQVTM, CDR2 ANQGSEA. Between the trimmed V and J ends, which lost 3 bases and 4 bases, there was a span of 10 bases. The CDR3 consists of 13 residues. CDR3 amino acids: CSVEGLLYNEQFF. For the CDR3, the DNA is TGCAGCGTTGAGGGGCTATTGTACAATGAGCAGTTCTTC.

This chain uses TRBV6-4 with TRBJ1-4; 8 bases are a match to TRBD1. CDR3 length: 16 residues. Germline CDR1 is MRHNA and CDR2 is SNTAGT. V lost 7 bases and J lost 3; bases outside the gene matches: 10. The CDR3 is CASIRPGQGSNEKLFF. For the CDR3, the DNA is TGTGCCAGCATTAGACCCGGACAGGGATCTAATGAAAAACTGTTTTTT.

The chain has TRBV6-1 and TRBJ1-6; tentative D call: TRBD1 (5 bases). The CDR3 loop spans 15 amino acids. Trimming cost V 3 bases and J 7 bases, with 13 bases left between them. The germline V gene has CDR1 MNHNS and CDR2 SASEGT. The CDR3 bases are TGTGCCAGCAGTGAGGTGCAGGGTATCAATTCACCCCTCCACTTT. Residues: CASSEVQGINSPLHF.

V and J are TRBV5-6 and TRBJ2-5; TRBD1 matches 9 bases. The CDR3 has 18 amino acids. The V gene's germline CDR1 is SGHDT and CDR2 YYEEEE. The V and J ends lost 4 bases and 1 base, in that order; junction bases with no gene match: 14. The CDR3 bases are TGTGCCAGCAGCGGATTCCGGGACAGGGCGGGCGCCCAAGAGACCCAGTACTTC. Protein product: CASSGFRDRAGAQETQYF. Variable domain in full (rest from reference TRBV5-6 and TRBJ2-5): DAGVTQSPTHLIKTRGQQVTLRCSPKSGHDTVSWYQQALGQGPQFIFQYYEEEERQRGNFPDRFSGHQFPNYSSELNVNALLLGDSALYLCASSGFRDRAGAQETQYFGPGTRLLVL.